The 21 T cell receptor beta chains listed next were all sequenced from one sample in a study of T cells expressing NK-cell markers. TCRdb reprocessed the 5' RACE reads and reports one entry per CDR3 protein, with no DNA. The table lists roughly 430,000 distinct CDR3 sequences. Specimen: blood T cells: a sorted CD56 or NKG2C T cell subset, CD4+ or CD8+ T cells, or bulk PBMC T cells (not recorded which). The receptors were gathered from a woman aged 18 to 75 in good health.

This chain connects TRBV13 to TRBJ2-1. Germline V gene sequence: CDR1 PRHDT, CDR2 FYEKMQ (reference sequence). CDR3 length: 12 residues. The CDR3 loop reads CASSPPYNEQFF.

CDR3: CSASPGGRGPDEQFF. The chain couples TRBV20-1 to TRBJ2-1; the TRBD1 assignment by TCRdb is unverifiable without DNA. CDR1 is DFQATT and CDR2 is SNEGSKA in the germline V gene (reference sequence). This CDR3 comprises 15 residues.

V is TRBV20-1 and J is TRBJ2-3; TCRdb's assignment of TRBD1 cannot be checked, as there is no DNA. The germline V gene has CDR1 DFQATT and CDR2 SNEGSKA (reference sequence). This CDR3 is built from 15 residues. The CDR3 reads CSARVSGGAGDTQYF.

The chain carries TRBV20-1 and TRBJ2-5; checking the TCRdb D call of TRBD2 is not possible without DNA. CDR3 length equals 15 residues. Germline V gives CDR1 DFQATT, CDR2 SNEGSKA (reference sequence). The CDR3 loop reads CSARKRTSGTETQYF.

The CDR3 region is CSARDHGTGGQPQHF. This sequence joins TRBV20-1 and TRBJ1-5; absent DNA, TCRdb's TRBD1 call cannot be checked. Germline values: CDR1 DFQATT, CDR2 SNEGSKA (reference sequence). This CDR3 comprises 15 residues.

J is TRBJ1-1 and V is TRBV4-3; TCRdb proposes TRBD1, but this gene call is untestable without DNA. Germline V CDR1 and CDR2: LGHNA, YSLEER. The CDR3 covers 16 residues. The CDR3 is CASSQAYRHQNTEAFF.

V is TRBV5-6 and J is TRBJ2-1; TCRdb designates TRBD2, a call that cannot be tested without DNA. The CDR3 has 16 amino acids. Germline values: CDR1 SGHDT, CDR2 YYEEEE. This CDR3 reads CASSLMGAGGPREQFF. Together with reference TRBV5-6 and TRBJ2-1, the CDR3 gives the full variable domain: DAGVTQSPTHLIKTRGQQVTLRCSPKSGHDTVSWYQQALGQGPQFIFQYYEEEERQRGNFPDRFSGHQFPNYSSELNVNALLLGDSALYLCASSLMGAGGPREQFFGPGTRLTVL.

This chain connects TRBV5-1 to TRBJ2-2. The germline V gene encodes CDR1 SGHRS and CDR2 YFSETQ. The CDR3 spans 13 residues. The chain's CDR3 is CASSLATTGELFF.

J is TRBJ2-3 and V is TRBV5-1. CDR1 SGHRS and CDR2 YFSETQ come from the germline V gene. The CDR3 is 17 amino acids. CDR3 amino acids: CASSSETRKRGTDTQYF.

This rearrangement joins TRBV7-8 to TRBJ2-3; the TCRdb D gene call, TRBD2, has no DNA to confirm it. The length of the CDR3 is 17 residues. Germline values: CDR1 SGHVS, CDR2 FQNEAQ. The CDR3 loop is CASTPRLAATTTDTQYF.

The chain combines TRBV7-2 with TRBJ2-7; TCRdb proposes TRBD1, but this gene call is untestable without DNA. CDR3 length equals 16 residues. Germline loops: CDR1 SGHTA, CDR2 FQGNSA. CDR3 residues: CASSSDSGTGTYEQYF.

The chain carries TRBV29-1 and TRBJ1-3; TCRdb indicates TRBD1, and absent DNA this call remains unverified. The germline V gene has CDR1 SQVTM and CDR2 ANQGSEA. CDR3 length equals 11 residues. The CDR3 sequence: CSVGTGDTIYF.

The chain is built from TRBV12-3 or TRBV12-4 and TRBJ2-1; the D call of TRBD2 rests on TCRdb alone, since no DNA is present to check it. CDR3 length: 16 amino acids. CDR3 region: CASSPLAGGLYNEQFF.

This chain uses TRBV20-1 with TRBJ2-3; TCRdb's D gene call, TRBD2, goes unchecked for lack of DNA. CDR1 and CDR2 (germline): DFQATT, SNEGSKA (reference sequence). The CDR3 consists of 14 residues. CDR3 sequence: CSASPSGGGDTQYF.

The chain has TRBV19 and TRBJ1-2; the D call of TRBD1 rests on TCRdb alone, since no DNA is present to check it. From germline, CDR1 is LNHDA and CDR2 SQIVND (reference sequence). This CDR3 contains 13 residues. The CDR3 reads CASSHQGDYGYTF. Based on the CDR3 plus reference TRBV19 and TRBJ1-2, the full variable domain is DGGITQSPKYLFRKEGQNVTLSCEQNLNHDAMYWYRQDPGQGLRLIYYSQIVNDFQKGDIAEGYSVSREKKESFPLTVTSAQKNPTAFYLCASSHQGDYGYTFGSGTRLTVV.

The V gene is TRBV24-1, the J gene TRBJ2-1; TCRdb's assignment of TRBD1 cannot be checked, as there is no DNA. Per the germline V gene, CDR1 is KGHDR and CDR2 is SFDVKD. The CDR3 has 11 residues. The CDR3 loop is CATETGLEQFF.

The CDR3 loop is CASTGTNQPQHF. The V gene is TRBV19, the J gene TRBJ1-5; TCRdb's D call of TRBD1 is untestable without DNA. CDR3 length: 12 residues. Germline V gene sequence: CDR1 LNHDA, CDR2 SQIVND (reference sequence).

The chain joins TRBV5-1 to TRBJ2-3. The CDR3 spans 15 residues. Germline assignment: CDR1 SGHRS and CDR2 YFSETQ. The CDR3 sequence is CASSLAKEGTDTQYF.

The V call is TRBV10-3, the J call TRBJ1-1. The CDR3 runs 12 residues. Looked up from germline, CDR1 is ENHRY and CDR2 is SYGVKD. The CDR3 protein is CAISESATEAFF.

The CDR3 here is CASSYYHGRLGREQYF. The genes are TRBV6-2 or TRBV6-3 and TRBJ2-7. The V gene's germline CDR1 is MNHEY and CDR2 SVGEGT. CDR3 length: 16 residues.

The rearrangement joins TRBV15 to TRBJ1-1. CDR3 size: 12 residues. The germline CDR1 and CDR2 sequences are LNHNV and YYDKDF (reference sequence). This CDR3 is CATKAGGLEAFF.